This T cell receptor (beta chain) comes out of a study of blood T cell repertoires in COVID-19. Study-level background: The samples span acute and convalescent COVID-19 from the United States, Italy and Spain. Sources were T cells, B-cell-depleted T cells, or PBMCs; the material itself was cDNA or gDNA.

As handled by the study authors: Counts of nucleated cells, estimated from reference gene primer amplification, were obtained. Profiling relied on immunoSEQ multiplex PCR, and the TCRdb table lists in-frame clones only, not all of them. V and J calls and clone size follow that table, whereas D and trimming were derived from the DNA. The sample lists about 75,000 clones, 70% to 90% occurring once. Trimming at V came to 4 bases and at J to 5 bases, leaving 10 bases not matched to a gene. Germline lookup yields CDR1 GTSNPN and CDR2 SVGIG (reference sequence). The CDR3 is made up of 15 amino acids. The chain has TRBV30 and TRBJ1-4; 7 nucleotides agree with TRBD1. This receptor was obtained from a woman in her seventies with acute or convalescent COVID-19. Sequencing input: peripheral blood. The CDR3 nucleotides are TGTGCCTGGACACAGGCGTCAGGGGGAAATGAAAAACTGTTTTTT. Residues: CAWTQASGGNEKLFF.